A single sample is the source of the 19 T cell receptor beta chains below, sequenced in a study of T-cell memory formation after mild COVID-19. TCRdb used MiXCR to reprocess the 5' RACE reads, holding one entry per CDR3 protein. The sample holds approximately 440,000 distinct CDR3 sequences; 20% are singletons and the top ten take roughly 8.4%. The sequenced material came from PBMCs or a T cell subset sorted from them (not recorded which). These receptor sequences come from an adult woman who had mild COVID-19 (a few samples of this study predate the infection). Cell type and time point are not known.

This clonotype has a count of ten or more. CDR3 in amino acids: CASSLWLAGSEQFF. The CDR3 DNA sequence: TGTGCCAGCAGCTTATGGCTAGCGGGAAGTGAGCAGTTCTTC. The V call is TRBV7-2, the J call TRBJ2-1; 9 bases fit TRBD2. This CDR3 is 14 amino acids long. Losses at the gene ends were 2 bases for V and 9 bases for J; bases not matched to a gene: 5. The germline CDR1 and CDR2 sequences are SGHTA and FQGNSA.

This clonotype was found a few times. The chain joins TRBV5-1 to TRBJ2-3; 7 bases map to TRBD1. V was pared by 1 base and J by 2 bases, with 1 base of the junction left unmatched. This CDR3 is 14 amino acids long. Germline V lookup: CDR1 SGHRS, CDR2 YFSETQ. CDR3 sequence reads: CASSLTGVTDTQYF. CDR3 coding DNA: TGCGCCAGCAGCTTGACAGGGGTCACAGATACGCAGTATTTT.

This clonotype has at least ten counts. The chain is built from TRBV7-9 and TRBJ1-1; TRBD1 might be the D (5 bases). The CDR3 is 14 amino acids. Germline assignment: CDR1 SEHNR and CDR2 FQNEAQ (reference sequence). The germline V and J ends were trimmed by 1 base and 10 bases, with 16 bases remaining between them. CDR3 sequence: CASSLETWGVGAFF. The CDR3 region has the DNA TGTGCCAGCAGCTTAGAGACGTGGGGGGTCGGAGCTTTCTTT.

The sample holds a few counts of this clonotype. This chain uses TRBV7-2 with TRBJ2-3; TRBD2 is a possible D gene (7 bases). V lost 1 base to trimming and J lost 2 bases, with 13 bases between them. Germline CDR1 and CDR2: SGHTA and FQGNSA. CDR3 length: 16 amino acids. The CDR3 region has the DNA TGTGCCAGCAGCTTAGACGGCGGGGGCATCACAGATACGCAGTATTTT. Translating it yields CASSLDGGGITDTQYF.

This clonotype was counted only a few times. This chain joins TRBV29-1 and TRBJ2-3, with 11 bases that match TRBD2. The CDR3 runs to 13 residues. Germline CDR1 SQVTM, CDR2 ANQGSEA. V lost 7 bases, J lost 2 bases, and 2 bases stayed unmatched. The chain's CDR3 is CSASGRSTDTQYF. The CDR3 DNA is TGCAGCGCTAGCGGGAGGTCCACAGATACGCAGTATTTT.

The chain combines TRBV12-3 or TRBV12-4 with TRBJ2-2; TRBD1 agrees at 11 bases. The junction had 10 bases not matched to a gene; V was cut back by 6 bases and J by 4 bases. The CDR3 totals 17 residues. The CDR3 here is CASSRTRTGGLTGELFF. CDR3 DNA: TGTGCCAGCAGCCGAACTCGGACAGGGGGCCTCACCGGGGAGCTGTTTTTT.

This clonotype was seen repeatedly, ten times or more. J is TRBJ1-4 and V is TRBV5-4; D unclear. Germline CDR1 SGHNT, CDR2 YYREEE (reference sequence). The CDR3 extends over 14 amino acids. The V end lost 0 bases, the J end lost 12 bases, and 15 bases lay between the germline ends. The CDR3 sequence is CASSLAFLSGQLFF. The CDR3 coding sequence is TGTGCCAGCAGCTTGGCCTTCCTCTCTGGCCAACTGTTTTTT. Using reference TRBV5-4 and TRBJ1-4 for the parts outside the CDR3, the full variable domain is ETGVTQSPTHLIKTRGQQVTLRCSSQSGHNTVSWYQQALGQGPQFIFQYYREEENGRGNFPPRFSGLQFPNYSSELNVNALELDDSALYLCASSLAFLSGQLFFGSGTQLSVL.

This chain links TRBV6-5 with TRBJ2-7, with TRBD2 matching over 7 bases. The germline gives CDR1 MNHEY, CDR2 SVGAGI. This CDR3 region has 15 residues. Unmatched junction bases numbered 11, after V lost 3 bases and J lost 6 bases. DNA for the CDR3: TGTGCCAGCAGTTATCGGCCTAGCGGTAGGGGCGAGCAGTACTTC. Translated, it gives CASSYRPSGRGEQYF.

The CDR3 DNA reads as TGTGCCAGCAGTGAATATAGGACAAACACCGGGGAGCTGTTTTTT. Protein product: CASSEYRTNTGELFF. The chain uses TRBV2 and TRBJ2-2; D perhaps matches TRBD1 (5 bases). The germline V gene has CDR1 SNHLY and CDR2 FYNNEI. The CDR3 loop spans 15 amino acids. V was shortened by 2 bases and J by 2 bases, with 9 bases between the two germline ends. Full variable domain (missing parts from reference TRBV2 and TRBJ2-2): EPEVTQTPSHQVTQMGQEVILRCVPISNHLYFYWYRQILGQKVEFLVSFYNNEISEKSEIFDDQFSVERPDGSNFTLKIRSTKLEDSAMYFCASSEYRTNTGELFFGEGSRLTVL.

This clonotype was picked up a small number of times. V is TRBV27 and J is TRBJ2-5; TRBD2 is a possible D gene (6 bases). Between the trimmed V and J ends, which lost 4 bases and 2 bases, there was a span of 11 bases. The CDR3 has 14 residues. Germline V gene data show CDR1 as MNHEY and CDR2 as SMNVEV (reference sequence). In DNA form, the CDR3 reads TGTGCCAGCAGTTCCCGACTAGAACAAGAGACCCAGTACTTC. Amino acids: CASSSRLEQETQYF.

This clonotype has just a few counts. The V gene is TRBV24-1, the J gene TRBJ1-2; 10 bases are a match to TRBD1. Trimming removed 4 bases from V and 4 bases from J; junction bases left unmatched: 8. This CDR3 spans 16 amino acids. Germline V gene sequence: CDR1 KGHDR, CDR2 SFDVKD. DNA for the CDR3: TGTGCCACCAGTGAACAAACCGGGACAGGGGTCTATGGCTACACCTTC. Translating gives CATSEQTGTGVYGYTF.

The rearrangement joins TRBV9 to TRBJ2-3; D is perhaps TRBD1 (5 bases). V was cut by 5 bases and J by 1 base, with 20 bases left in between. The germline V gene encodes CDR1 SGDLS and CDR2 YYNGEE. The CDR3 runs to 17 residues. The CDR3 loop is CASSPKDNPKGTDTQYF. In nucleotides, the CDR3 is TGTGCCAGCAGTCCAAAGGACAATCCAAAAGGCACAGATACGCAGTATTTT. Variable domain in full (rest from reference TRBV9 and TRBJ2-3): DSGVTQTPKHLITATGQRVTLRCSPRSGDLSVYWYQQSLDQGLQFLIQYYNGEERAKGNILERFSAQQFPDLHSELNLSSLELGDSALYFCASSPKDNPKGTDTQYFGPGTRLTVL.

This chain connects TRBV5-1 to TRBJ1-1; D gene ambiguous. The V gene lost 1 base and the J gene lost 2 bases, with 9 bases spanning the gap. CDR3 length equals 14 residues. The germline V gene has CDR1 SGHRS and CDR2 YFSETQ. The CDR3 coding sequence is TGCGCCAGCAGCTTGTTAGTCCGAAACACTGAAGCTTTCTTT. Protein product: CASSLLVRNTEAFF.

The rearrangement links TRBV15 to TRBJ2-1; D remains unclear. The CDR3 spans 18 residues. V dropped 0 bases and J dropped 5 bases, with 20 bases sitting between them. Germline V CDR1 and CDR2: LNHNV, YYDKDF (reference sequence). The CDR3 nucleotides are TGTGCCACCAGCAGAGATATCGCACTGTCCAGTCTTAACAATGAGCAGTTCTTC. It specifies CATSRDIALSSLNNEQFF.

In this sample, this clonotype turned up many times. The chain employs TRBV7-9 and TRBJ2-7; D call uncertain. The CDR3 consists of 13 residues. V dropped 3 bases and J dropped 1 base, with 7 bases sitting between them. Germline V gene sequence: CDR1 SEHNR, CDR2 FQNEAQ (reference sequence). The CDR3 DNA reads TGTGCCAGCAGCTTTGGCGATTCCTACGAGCAGTACTTC. Translating it yields CASSFGDSYEQYF.

This clonotype occurred a few times. The chain links TRBV12-3 or TRBV12-4 to TRBJ1-1; D is unclear. Trimming removed 4 bases from V and 1 base from J, with 19 bases in between. The CDR3 sequence is 17 residues long. DNA of the CDR3: TGTGCCAGCAGTTCCGACCCCCGGGAGGGTTGGAACACTGAAGCTTTCTTT. Translating gives CASSSDPREGWNTEAFF.

This clonotype was seen at least ten times. V is TRBV4-3 and J is TRBJ1-5; D is possibly TRBD1 (5 bases). Trimming took 0 bases from V and 3 from J, leaving 9 bases between them. Per the germline V gene, CDR1 is LGHNA and CDR2 is YSLEER. The CDR3 length is 15 residues. The DNA of the CDR3 is TGCGCCAGCAGCCAAGATTGGGGGGACAATCAGCCCCAGCATTTT. It is translated as CASSQDWGDNQPQHF.

The V call is TRBV5-1, the J call TRBJ2-1; 8 bases match TRBD2. This CDR3 is 14 amino acids long. CDR1 and CDR2 (germline): SGHRS, YFSETQ. Trimming cost V 0 bases and J 6 bases; bases outside gene matches: 2. The CDR3 DNA sequence: TGCGCCAGCAGCTTGGAACTAGCGGCCAATGAGCAGTTCTTC. Its protein is CASSLELAANEQFF.

This clonotype was counted at least ten times. Here the CDR3 reads CASSSGGAGEQFF. The CDR3 DNA is TGTGCCAGCAGTTCAGGGGGGGCTGGTGAGCAGTTCTTC. V usage is TRBV12-3 or TRBV12-4 and J usage is TRBJ2-1, with D possibly being TRBD1 or TRBD2 (7 bases each). V was trimmed by 4 bases and J by 9 bases, leaving 13 bases between them. This CDR3 spans 13 amino acids.